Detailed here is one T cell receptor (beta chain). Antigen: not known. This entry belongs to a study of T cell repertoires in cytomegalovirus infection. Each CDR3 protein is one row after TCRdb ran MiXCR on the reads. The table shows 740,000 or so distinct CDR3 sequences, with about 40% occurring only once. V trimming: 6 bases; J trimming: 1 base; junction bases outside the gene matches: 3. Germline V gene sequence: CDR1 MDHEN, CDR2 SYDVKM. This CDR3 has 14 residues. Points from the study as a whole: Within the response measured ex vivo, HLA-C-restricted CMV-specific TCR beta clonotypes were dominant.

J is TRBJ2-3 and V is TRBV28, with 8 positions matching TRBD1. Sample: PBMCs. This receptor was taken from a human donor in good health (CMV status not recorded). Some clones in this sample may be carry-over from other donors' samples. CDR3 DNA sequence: TGTGCCAGCAGACCAGGGGGCGGCACAGATACGCAGTATTTT. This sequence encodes CASRPGGGTDTQYF.